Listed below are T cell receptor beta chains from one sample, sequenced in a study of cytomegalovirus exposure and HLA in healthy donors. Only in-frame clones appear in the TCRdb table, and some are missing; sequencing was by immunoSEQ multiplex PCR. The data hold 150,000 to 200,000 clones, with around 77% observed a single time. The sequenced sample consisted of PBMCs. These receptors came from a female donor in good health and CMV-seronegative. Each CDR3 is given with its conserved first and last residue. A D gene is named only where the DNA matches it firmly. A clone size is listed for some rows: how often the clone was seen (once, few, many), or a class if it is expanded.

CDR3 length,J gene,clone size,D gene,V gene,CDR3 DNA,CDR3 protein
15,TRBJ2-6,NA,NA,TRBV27,TGTGCCAGCAGTTTGCGGAGTGCTGGGGCCAACGTCCTGACTTTC,CASSLRSAGANVLTF
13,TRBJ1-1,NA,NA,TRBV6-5,TGTGCCAGCAGTTACAACCAGGGTGTTGAAGCTTTCTTT,CASSYNQGVEAFF
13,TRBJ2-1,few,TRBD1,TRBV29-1,TGCAGCGTCCGGACAGGGGGAGACAATGAGCAGTTCTTC,CSVRTGGDNEQFF
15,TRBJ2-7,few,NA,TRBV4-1,TGCGCCAGCAGCCAAGACCCGGGAGAGACCGGCGAGCAGTACTTC,CASSQDPGETGEQYF
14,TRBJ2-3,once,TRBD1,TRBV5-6,TGTGCCAGCAGCTTTGAGACAGGGGGGGATACGCAGTATTTT,CASSFETGGDTQYF
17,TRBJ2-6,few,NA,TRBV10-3,TGTGCCATCAGTGAGAGTGGAGGGGGCTTAGGGGCCAACGTCCTGACTTTC,CAISESGGGLGANVLTF
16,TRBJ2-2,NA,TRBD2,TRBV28,TGTGCCAGCATCGAAGTACTAGCGGGGGGGACCGGGGAGCTGTTTTTT,CASIEVLAGGTGELFF
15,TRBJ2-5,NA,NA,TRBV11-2,TGTGCCAGCAGCTTAGGGCGGGGGCGGGAGGAGACCCAGTACTTC,CASSLGRGREETQYF
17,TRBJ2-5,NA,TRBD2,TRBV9,TGTGCCAGCAGCGTAGCCGGACTAGCGGGGGCCCAAGAGACCCAGTACTTC,CASSVAGLAGAQETQYF
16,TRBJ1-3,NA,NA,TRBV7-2,TGTGCCAGCAGCCCATATTTCGACAGCTCTGGAAACACCATATATTTT,CASSPYFDSSGNTIYF
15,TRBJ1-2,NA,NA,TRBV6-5,TGTGCCAGCAGCTCCAGTGGGGCGCCGAACTATGGCTACACCTTC,CASSSSGAPNYGYTF
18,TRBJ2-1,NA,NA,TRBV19,TGTGCCAGTAGTACGGGACACGGACATCGGGACTATCACAATGAGCAGTTCTTC,CASSTGHGHRDYHNEQFF
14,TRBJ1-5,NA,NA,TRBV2,TGTGCCAGCAGTGGACAGTTGGGGAATCAGCCCCAGCATTTT,CASSGQLGNQPQHF
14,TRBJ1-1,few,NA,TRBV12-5,TGTGCTAGTGGTTTGGGACAGCACAAGTCCGAAGCTTTCTTT,CASGLGQHKSEAFF
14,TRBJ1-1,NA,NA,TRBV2,TGTGCCAGCAGTGACAATCGCGGGAACACTGAAGCTTTCTTT,CASSDNRGNTEAFF
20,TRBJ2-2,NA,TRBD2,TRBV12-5,TGTGCTAGTGGTTTGGTACTTAATAGCGGGGGGGGGCAAAACACCGGGGAGCTGTTTTTT,CASGLVLNSGGGQNTGELFF
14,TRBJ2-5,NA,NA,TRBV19,TGTGCCAGTAGTATAGATGGCGGCCGAGAGACCCAGTACTTC,CASSIDGGRETQYF
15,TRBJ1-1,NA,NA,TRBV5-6,TGTGCCAGCAGCTTGGGGGGCAGCTCTTGGCATGAAGCTTTCTTT,CASSLGGSSWHEAFF
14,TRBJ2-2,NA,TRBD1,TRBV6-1,TGTGCCAGCAGTGATCAGGGGGACACCGGGGAGCTGTTTTTT,CASSDQGDTGELFF
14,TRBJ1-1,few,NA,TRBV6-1,TGTGCCAGCATGCAGGGCCCCGGGAACACTGAAGCTTTCTTT,CASMQGPGNTEAFF
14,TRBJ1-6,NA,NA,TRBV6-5,TGTGCCAGCACCTCCTTGTCACGGGGTTCACCCCTCCACTTT,CASTSLSRGSPLHF
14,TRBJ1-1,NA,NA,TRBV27,TGTGCCAGCAGTTTTTTCTCCGACAGGCTCGAAGCTTTCTTT,CASSFFSDRLEAFF
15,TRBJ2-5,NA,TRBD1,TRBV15,TGTGCCACCAGCCCGCGAGGACAGGGTTGGGAGACCCAGTACTTC,CATSPRGQGWETQYF
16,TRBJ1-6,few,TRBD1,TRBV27,TGTGCCAGCAGTTTACTCACACAGGGGGCCGTTCCACCCCTCCACTTT,CASSLLTQGAVPPLHF
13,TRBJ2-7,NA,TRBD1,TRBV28,TGTGCCAGCAGTCGATCAGGGGGCCGAGAGCAGTACTTC,CASSRSGGREQYF